The 13 T cell receptor beta chains presented below share a single source sample, sequenced in a study of blood T cells in healthy people across ages. A J-beta primer mix and a sample-barcoded 5' primer were used in a second PCR of roughly 6 to 12 cycles. TCRdb passed the 5' RACE reads through MiXCR, listing each CDR3 protein once. The repertoire holds roughly 1 million distinct CDR3 sequences, approximately 25% seen once, with around 0.75% in the top ten. This same sample was also part of a study on T cells of mothers and their children.

Sequencing was done on a sample of blood. The receptors were gathered from a girl aged 2-10 years in good health.

This clonotype was detected a few times. The rearrangement joins TRBV24-1 to TRBJ2-3; no definite D call. V shed 2 bases and J shed 0 bases, with 11 bases lying between them. The CDR3 consists of 16 residues. Germline CDR1 reads KGHDR; CDR2 reads SFDVKD. CDR3 bases: TGTGCCACCAGTGATTCCATCGTCCTTAGCACAGATACGCAGTATTTT. Protein product: CATSDSIVLSTDTQYF.

This clonotype was detected only a few times. The chain is built from TRBV11-3 and TRBJ1-4; TRBD1 agrees at 7 bases. In germline, CDR1 is SGHNT, CDR2 YENEEA. The CDR3 runs 17 residues. After removal of 7 bases from V and 0 bases from J, the junction contained 11 bases not matched to a gene. In DNA, the CDR3 is TGTGCCAGCACCCCCTGGGACAGCGATGCAACTAATGAAAAACTGTTTTTT. It specifies CASTPWDSDATNEKLFF.

This clonotype was counted once. The V and J genes are TRBV20-1 and TRBJ2-1; D may correspond to TRBD1 or TRBD2 (6 bases each). In germline, CDR1 is DFQATT, CDR2 SNEGSKA (reference sequence). V was cut by 0 bases and J by 0 bases, with 18 bases left in between. This CDR3 region has 18 residues. This CDR3 reads CSARDERGLAGSYNEQFF. In DNA, the CDR3 is TGCAGTGCTAGAGATGAACGGGGGCTGGCAGGCTCCTACAATGAGCAGTTCTTC.

The V and J genes are TRBV5-6 and TRBJ2-7; D possibly corresponds to TRBD2 (5 bases). The DNA end is more similar to TRBJ2-1, so the J call may be wrong. Germline V gene lookup returns CDR1 SGHDT and CDR2 YYEEEE. The CDR3 sequence is 14 residues long. DNA for the CDR3: TGTGCCAGCAGCTTGGGGGCCGGGATAGGTGAGCAGTTCTTC. The encoded protein is CASSLGAGIGEQFF.

This clonotype was detected once. This chain connects TRBV5-1 to TRBJ1-2; D perhaps matches TRBD1 (5 bases). V lost 2 bases to trimming and J lost 4 bases, with 12 bases between them. There are 14 residues in the CDR3. Germline CDR1 and CDR2: SGHRS and YFSETQ. The CDR3 sequence is CASSFGGASYGYTF. CDR3 nucleotides: TGCGCCAGCAGCTTCGGGGGTGCTTCCTATGGCTACACCTTC.

CDR3 loop: CASSPDGVSYEQYF. Written as DNA, the CDR3 is TGTGCCAGCAGCCCGGACGGGGTCTCCTACGAGCAGTACTTC. V usage is TRBV11-1 and J usage is TRBJ2-7, with a tentative D call TRBD2 (5 bases). From germline, CDR1 is SGHAT and CDR2 FQDESV (reference sequence). V dropped 5 bases and J dropped 0 bases, with 11 bases sitting between them. This CDR3 comprises 14 residues.

The sample holds a few counts of this clonotype. The chain links TRBV29-1 to TRBJ2-2; D uncertain. V was pared by 1 base and J by 1 base, with 1 base between. Germline CDR1 and CDR2: SQVTM and ANQGSEA. This CDR3 has 12 residues. The CDR3 reads CSVEGNTGELFF. DNA for the CDR3: TGCAGCGTTGAAGGGAACACCGGGGAGCTGTTTTTT.

V and J are TRBV29-1 and TRBJ2-3, with D possibly TRBD2 on 5 matching bases. Germline CDR1 SQVTM, CDR2 ANQGSEA. This CDR3 is 13 amino acids long. Trimming removed 6 bases at V and 5 bases at J, with 15 bases between. The chain's CDR3 is CSVGGGVQDTQYF. DNA for the CDR3: TGCAGCGTAGGAGGAGGAGTTCAAGATACGCAGTATTTT.

The gene calls are TRBV7-2 and TRBJ2-5; 8 bases fit TRBD2. The CDR3 has 15 amino acids. Trimming at V came to 5 bases and at J to 1 base, leaving 6 bases not matched to a gene. Germline CDR1 and CDR2: SGHTA and FQGNSA. CDR3 coding DNA: TGTGCCAGCAGCCCCTTTAGCGGGATCCAAGAGACCCAGTACTTC. Its translation is CASSPFSGIQETQYF. Filled out from reference TRBV7-2 and TRBJ2-5, the complete variable domain reads GAGVSQSPSNKVTEKGKDVELRCDPISGHTALYWYRQSLGQGLEFLIYFQGNSAPDKSGLPSDRFSAERTGGSVSTLTIQRTQQEDSAVYLCASSPFSGIQETQYFGPGTRLLVL.

A few counts support this clonotype. The chain is built from TRBV7-6 and TRBJ2-5; 8 bases agree with TRBD2. The CDR3 contains 15 residues. The V gene end was trimmed by 5 bases and the J gene end by 4 bases; junction bases not matched to a gene: 9. Germline-derived CDR1 and CDR2 are SGHVS and FNYEAQ. CDR3: CASSLVSLAGETQYF. The DNA of the CDR3 is TGTGCCAGCAGCCTTGTGTCGCTAGCGGGAGAGACCCAGTACTTC.

The V gene is TRBV2, the J gene TRBJ1-1, with D possibly matching TRBD1 (5 bases). Trimming removed 11 bases at V and 0 bases at J, with 13 bases between. The CDR3 covers 13 residues. CDR1 SNHLY and CDR2 FYNNEI come from the germline V gene. CDR3 protein: CAVGRGMNTEAFF. The CDR3 bases are TGTGCCGTGGGGCGGGGGATGAACACTGAAGCTTTCTTT.

The rearrangement links TRBV5-1 to TRBJ1-2; D not certain. From germline, CDR1 is SGHRS and CDR2 YFSETQ. The germline V and J ends were trimmed by 2 bases and 4 bases, with 12 bases remaining between them. CDR3 length: 14 residues. Written as DNA, the CDR3 is TGCGCCAGCAGCTTAGACGACGAGACCTATGGCTACACCTTC. Protein: CASSLDDETYGYTF.

CDR3 protein: CAISAGKNEKLFF. In nucleotides, the CDR3 is TGTGCCATCAGTGCCGGAAAAAATGAAAAACTGTTTTTT. The V call is TRBV10-3, the J call TRBJ1-4; D is unresolved. CDR1 is ENHRY, CDR2 SYGVKD, per germline. Trimming stripped 4 bases from V and 5 bases from J, with 8 bases between. The CDR3 length is 13 residues.